These T cell receptor beta chains were read from a single sample in a study of blood T cell repertoires in COVID-19. Clones were read by immunoSEQ multiplex PCR, and TCRdb kept only the in-frame ones, dropping some. The sample records 150,000 to 200,000 clones, roughly 89% being singletons. The sample was peripheral blood. These receptors originate from a woman in her 70s with COVID-19, enrolled during active disease. The CDR3 runs from the conserved cysteine through the conserved F or W. D genes are given only for firm matches. The size of a clone is reported for some rows only, either as once, few or many, or as a class for expanded clones.

>TRBJ2-1|TRBV7-2|TRBD2|-
TGTGCCAGCAGCTTATCCAGCGGGGGCCACAATGAGCAGTTCTTC
CASSLSSGGHNEQFF
>TRBJ2-7|TRBV28|-|-
TGTGCCAGCAGTTTAGGGGTAACTAGATCCTACGAGCAGTACTTC
CASSLGVTRSYEQYF
>TRBJ2-1|TRBV11-2|TRBD1|-
TGTGCCAGCAGCCCAACACAGGGGAACAATGAGCAGTTCTTC
CASSPTQGNNEQFF
>TRBJ2-7|TRBV6-5|-|-
TGTGCCAGCAGTTACAGGGCGCAGGGTTTCCAGCAGTACTTC
CASSYRAQGFQQYF
>TRBJ2-1|TRBV29-1|-|-
TGCAGCGTTGAAGATCCCAGGCAGGCTATCTACAATGAGCAGTTCTTC
CSVEDPRQAIYNEQFF
>TRBJ1-2|TRBV7-9|-|-
TGTGCCAGCAGCTTAGAACGGGGGGGCTATGGCTACACCTTC
CASSLERGGYGYTF
>TRBJ1-5|TRBV18|-|-
TGTGCCAGCTCCCCAACAGGGAATCAGCCCCAGCATTTT
CASSPTGNQPQHF
>TRBJ1-2|TRBV28|-|once
TGTGCCAGCACCGGGTACTATGGCTACACCTTC
CASTGYYGYTF
>TRBJ2-3|TRBV6-5|-|-
TGTGCCAGCAGGAGGGGGGGCATCCCGGATACGCAGTATTTT
CASRRGGIPDTQYF
>TRBJ2-1|TRBV2|-|-
TGTGCCAGCAGTGGACAGGCTAGCGGTGAGCAGTTCTTC
CASSGQASGEQFF
>TRBJ2-6|TRBV19|TRBD1|-
TGTGCCAGTAGTCTACAGGGGGCTGGGGCCAACGTCCTGACTTTC
CASSLQGAGANVLTF
>TRBJ1-6|TRBV7-2|TRBD1|few
TGTGCCAGCAGCCCACAGGGGGTGTATTCACCCCTCCACTTT
CASSPQGVYSPLHF
>TRBJ2-1|TRBV11-2|TRBD1|-
TGTGCCAGCCGGGACAGTCGCAATGAGCAGTTCTTC
CASRDSRNEQFF
>TRBJ2-7|TRBV27|-|-
TGTGCCAGCAGGCGCGGGTACGAGCAGTACTTC
CASRRGYEQYF
>TRBJ1-1|TRBV5-5|-|-
TGTGCCAGCAGCTTGCTAATGAACACTGAAGCTTTCTTT
CASSLLMNTEAFF
>TRBJ2-1|TRBV12-5|-|-
TGTGCTAGTGGGGGGGACGGGAGCTCCTACAATGAGCAGTTCTTC
CASGGDGSSYNEQFF
>TRBJ1-3|TRBV5-1|TRBD1|-
TGCGCCAGCACCACGGGTGACAGGGGGTTTGGAAACACCATATATTTT
CASTTGDRGFGNTIYF